This entry lists 14 T cell receptor beta chains sequenced from one sample in a study of blood T cell repertoires in COVID-19. The repertoire was sequenced with immunoSEQ multiplex PCR; TCRdb's copy has only in-frame clones and lacks some. The table lists some 130,000 clones, 77% of them singletons, with about a fifth in the top ten. The sample taken for sequencing was peripheral blood. The source of these receptors is a man at least 80 years old with acute or convalescent COVID-19.

This chain uses TRBV20-1 with TRBJ1-4; no clear D. Germline V gives CDR1 DFQATT, CDR2 SNEGSKA (reference sequence). V was trimmed by 5 bases and J by 2 bases, leaving 3 bases between them. The CDR3 runs 11 residues. Written as DNA, the CDR3 is TGCAGTGCTCATACTAATGAAAAACTGTTTTTT. Protein product: CSAHTNEKLFF.

J is TRBJ2-3 and V is TRBV3-1 (or the pseudogene TRBV3-2); 8 bases align to TRBD2. CDR3 length: 16 amino acids. From germline, CDR1 is LGHDT and CDR2 YNNKEL (reference sequence). Trimming removed 0 bases from V and 1 base from J; junction bases left unmatched: 3. The CDR3 sequence is CASSQDPGGGTDTQYF. The CDR3 nucleotides read TGTGCCAGCAGCCAAGATCCCGGGGGGGGCACAGATACGCAGTATTTT.

The chain has TRBV7-9 and TRBJ2-7; D possibly corresponds to TRBD2 (6 bases). CDR1 and CDR2 (germline): SEHNR, FQNEAQ (reference sequence). The CDR3 runs to 13 residues. V was cut by 5 bases and J by 7 bases, with 15 bases left in between. CDR3 region: CASSLQGLGEQYF. CDR3 in DNA: TGTGCCAGCAGCCTGCAGGGACTCGGGGAGCAGTACTTC.

In the case of this clone: Other nucleotide sequences from this sample produce the same CDR3. CDR3 sequence: CASSSTGGNTIYF. Here the CDR3 DNA reads TGCGCCAGCAGCTCGACAGGCGGAAACACCATATATTTT. The V and J genes are TRBV5-1 and TRBJ1-3; tentatively, D is TRBD1 (6 bases). This CDR3 spans 13 amino acids. The V and J ends lost 3 bases and 4 bases respectively, with 8 bases between them. Germline V lookup: CDR1 SGHRS, CDR2 YFSETQ.

This clone was picked up a small number of times. The V gene is TRBV27, the J gene TRBJ2-7; D is undetermined. Germline V gives CDR1 MNHEY, CDR2 SMNVEV (reference sequence). V shed 6 bases and J shed 2 bases, with 17 bases lying between them. CDR3 length: 15 amino acids. The CDR3 loop reads CASRITAGNTYEQYF. The CDR3 DNA reads as TGTGCCAGCAGGATTACGGCAGGTAACACCTACGAGCAGTACTTC.

The chain combines TRBV28 with TRBJ1-1, with 9 bases matching TRBD1. CDR1 is MDHEN and CDR2 is SYDVKM in the germline V gene. V was pared by 5 bases and J by 11 bases, with 9 bases of the junction left unmatched. The CDR3 loop spans 13 amino acids. Here the CDR3 reads CASSTGGVMGAFF. CDR3 coding DNA: TGTGCCAGCAGTACAGGGGGCGTGATGGGGGCTTTCTTT.

The chain is built from TRBV29-1 and TRBJ2-1; a possible D gene is TRBD2 (5 bases). V lost 7 bases and J 4 bases, leaving 11 bases between the germline ends. The V gene's germline CDR1 is SQVTM and CDR2 ANQGSEA. The CDR3 consists of 12 residues. The CDR3 region has the DNA TGCAGCGCGCCAACGGGGTACAATGAGCAGTTCTTC. It yields the protein CSAPTGYNEQFF.

V gene TRBV10-3 combines with J gene TRBJ1-6, with 8 bases that match TRBD1. V shed 4 bases, J shed 7 bases, and the junction held 6 bases outside the gene matches. Germline V gene data show CDR1 as ENHRY and CDR2 as SYGVKD. CDR3 size: 15 residues. The DNA for the CDR3 is TGTGCCATCAGTGCCCAGGGGGCGAACAATTCACCCCTCCACTTT. Protein product: CAISAQGANNSPLHF.

This chain joins TRBV7-7 and TRBJ2-7; D might be TRBD2 (5 bases). The CDR3 runs to 13 residues. With 1 base removed from V and 4 bases from J, the gap between germline ends came to 8 bases. Germline-derived CDR1 and CDR2 are SSHAT and FNYEAQ (reference sequence). The CDR3 is CASSLGGNYEQYF. The CDR3 bases are TGTGCCAGCAGCTTAGGAGGGAATTACGAGCAGTACTTC.

This sequence joins TRBV5-8 and TRBJ1-1, with D perhaps matching TRBD1 (6 bases). Germline V gene data show CDR1 as SGHTS and CDR2 as YDEGEE. Trimming took off 3 bases at V and 1 base at J, with 13 bases between the two ends. The CDR3 has 15 residues. The DNA for the CDR3 is TGTGCCAGCAGCTACCGGGGGGGCCCGAACACTGAAGCTTTCTTT. Translating gives CASSYRGGPNTEAFF.

The chain combines TRBV7-2 with TRBJ1-1; D possibly corresponds to TRBD1 (6 bases). V lost 5 bases and J 4 bases, leaving 20 bases between the germline ends. The CDR3 extends over 16 amino acids. Germline-derived CDR1 and CDR2 are SGHTA and FQGNSA. CDR3 nucleotides: TGTGCCAGCAGCCTAGGGGGAGTCCTCTTAGGCACTGAAGCTTTCTTT. It specifies CASSLGGVLLGTEAFF.

The V call is TRBV27, the J call TRBJ2-5, with D possibly TRBD2 on 7 matching bases. The CDR3 consists of 16 residues. Germline lookup yields CDR1 MNHEY and CDR2 SMNVEV (reference sequence). V gave up 0 bases and J gave up 5 bases, with 16 bases separating them. DNA of the CDR3: TGTGCCAGCAGTTTATCACCGTGGGGGGGGCGGGAGACCCAGTACTTC. Protein sequence: CASSLSPWGGRETQYF.

Concerning this clone itself: This specimen includes other DNA sequences encoding the same CDR3. This sequence joins TRBV20-1 and TRBJ2-1; a possible D gene is TRBD2 (6 bases). V was pared by 3 bases and J by 4 bases, with 13 bases between. This CDR3 comprises 14 residues. Germline values: CDR1 DFQATT, CDR2 SNEGSKA (reference sequence). In nucleotides, the CDR3 is TGCAGTGCTAGTCGGACGGGGGTATACAATGAGCAGTTCTTC. Translation: CSASRTGVYNEQFF.

CDR3 DNA: TGCGCCAGCAGCTTGGGTCAGACTGAAGCTTTCTTT. Its translation: CASSLGQTEAFF. The chain has TRBV5-1 and TRBJ1-1, with D unresolved. Between the trimmed V and J ends, which lost 0 bases and 5 bases, there was a span of 5 bases. Germline V gene sequence: CDR1 SGHRS, CDR2 YFSETQ. The CDR3 covers 12 residues.